These 22 T cell receptor beta chains came from one sample sequenced in a study of human T cells and chemical hapten exposure. This sample's time point: patch test 2, 6 weeks after DPC sensitization. The treatment denotes: therapeutic diphenylcyclopropenone sensitization with weekly scalp DPC. TCRdb re-derived calls from the RACE reads in MiXCR, one entry per CDR3 protein. The sample carries about 110,000 distinct CDR3 sequences, 9% to 9.5% recorded once. Sample: whole blood, taken in connection with sensitization to the hapten diphenylcyclopropenone (DPC). The origin of the receptors is a woman between 35 and 50 years old with alopecia areata. Some clones in this sample may be carry-over from other donors' samples.

This clonotype showed up many times. The chain is built from TRBV7-8 and TRBJ2-3; 10 bases are shared with TRBD2. With V trimmed by 5 bases and J by 7 bases, 6 bases remained unmatched. CDR3 length: 14 amino acids. Germline CDR1 reads SGHVS; CDR2 reads FQNEAQ. The chain's CDR3 is CASSALAGGYTQYF. The CDR3 nucleotides are TGTGCCAGCAGCGCCTTAGCGGGGGGCTATACGCAGTATTTT.

This clonotype has at least ten counts. The chain joins TRBV15 to TRBJ1-4; D is unresolved. The length of the CDR3 is 17 residues. Germline V CDR1 and CDR2: LNHNV, YYDKDF (reference sequence). The V end was cut by 0 bases, the J end by 5 bases, with 16 bases between. CDR3: CATSRDSLARSNEKLFF. CDR3 nucleotide sequence: TGTGCCACCAGCAGAGATTCCCTTGCGAGATCAAATGAAAAACTGTTTTTT.

Turning to this clonotype: A read error may explain this, as a much larger clone is one base away. CDR3 amino acids: CASSHEPGRNIQYF. DNA for the CDR3: TGCGCCAGCAGCCACGAGCCGGGGCGGAACATTCAGTACTTC. The chain couples TRBV4-3 to TRBJ2-4; D tentatively fits TRBD1 or TRBD2 (5 bases each). The CDR3 has 14 amino acids. Germline V gene data show CDR1 as LGHNA and CDR2 as YSLEER. V was cut by 3 bases and J by 7 bases, with 13 bases left in between.

This clonotype has at least ten counts. V gene TRBV12-3 or TRBV12-4 combines with J gene TRBJ1-3; D remains unclear. The CDR3 is 14 residues long. V dropped 3 bases and J dropped 0 bases, with 6 bases sitting between them. In DNA, the CDR3 is TGTGCCAGCAGTTTGTTCCGCTCTGGAAACACCATATATTTT. This translates into CASSLFRSGNTIYF.

This clonotype turned up a few times. This chain uses TRBV7-9 with TRBJ1-2; D perhaps matches TRBD1 (6 bases). The V and J ends lost 5 bases and 4 bases respectively, with 14 bases between them. This CDR3 comprises 14 residues. From germline, CDR1 is SEHNR and CDR2 FQNEAQ (reference sequence). This CDR3 is CASSPTTGGYGYTF. The DNA for the CDR3 is TGTGCCAGCAGCCCGACGACAGGAGGCTATGGCTACACCTTC.

This clonotype was counted a few times. The chain combines TRBV25-1 with TRBJ2-7; D ambiguous. V was pared by 6 bases and J by 5 bases, with 17 bases between. Germline-derived CDR1 and CDR2 are MGHDK and SYGVNS. This CDR3 comprises 14 residues. The CDR3 region has the DNA TGTGCCAGCAGCATGCGGACGGCATTCCACGAGCAGTACTTC. Amino acids: CASSMRTAFHEQYF.

The chain joins TRBV4-1 to TRBJ1-1; D perhaps matches TRBD1 (5 bases). Trimming removed 3 bases at V and 1 base at J, with 12 bases between. From germline, CDR1 is MGHRA and CDR2 YSYEKL. The CDR3 consists of 15 residues. The CDR3 DNA follows: TGCGCCAGCAGCCAGAATGGGGGGTGGAACACTGAAGCTTTCTTT. This codes for CASSQNGGWNTEAFF.

This clonotype has only a few counts. The chain couples TRBV25-1 to TRBJ1-2, with 7 positions matching TRBD1. Germline trimming cut 4 bases from V and 6 bases from J; bases unmatched to any gene: 5. Germline loops: CDR1 MGHDK, CDR2 SYGVNS. This CDR3 is 13 amino acids long. The CDR3 here is CASSGEGAHGYTF. The CDR3 DNA follows: TGTGCCAGCAGTGGAGAGGGGGCCCATGGCTACACCTTC.

The chain's CDR3 is CASSQGGDNMEYGYTF. CDR3 in DNA: TGTGCCAGCAGCCAAGGAGGGGACAATATGGAGTATGGCTACACCTTC. V gene TRBV14 combines with J gene TRBJ1-2, with D possibly being TRBD1 (6 bases). This CDR3 contains 16 residues. Germline V gene data show CDR1 as SGHDN and CDR2 as FVKESK. V lost 1 base, J lost 5 bases, and 17 bases lay in between. Full variable domain (missing parts from reference TRBV14 and TRBJ1-2): EAGVTQFPSHSVIEKGQTVTLRCDPISGHDNLYWYRRVMGKEIKFLLHFVKESKQDESGMPNNRFLAERTGGTYSTLKVQPAELEDSGVYFCASSQGGDNMEYGYTFGSGTRLTVV.

This clonotype came up many times. CDR3 bases: TGCGCCAGCAGCTTGGCTCCGGATCTAGCGGGAAATGAGCAGTTCTTC. This codes for CASSLAPDLAGNEQFF. This chain uses TRBV5-1 with TRBJ2-1; TRBD2 aligns across 9 bases. Germline lookup yields CDR1 SGHRS and CDR2 YFSETQ. The CDR3 is 16 residues long. V was clipped by 0 bases and J by 7 bases; unmatched bases: 8.

This clonotype was found many times. V and J are TRBV6-2 or TRBV6-3 and TRBJ1-1; unclear D gene. V was trimmed by 2 bases and J by 1 base, leaving 5 bases between them. This CDR3 spans 13 amino acids. Germline V gene data show CDR1 as MNHEY and CDR2 as SVGEGT. CDR3 coding DNA: TGTGCCAGCAGTTACGCCAGGAACACTGAAGCTTTCTTT. This gives the protein CASSYARNTEAFF.

This clonotype has ten or more counts. This chain connects TRBV7-2 to TRBJ2-3, with D uncertain. Germline assignment: CDR1 SGHTA and CDR2 FQGNSA. Trimming removed 0 bases from V and 10 bases from J, with 5 bases in between. The CDR3 loop spans 11 amino acids. CDR3: CASSLALSQYF. Here the CDR3 DNA reads TGTGCCAGCAGCTTAGCCCTATCGCAGTATTTT. Full variable domain (rest looked up from reference TRBV7-2 and TRBJ2-3): GAGVSQSPSNKVTEKGKDVELRCDPISGHTALYWYRQSLGQGLEFLIYFQGNSAPDKSGLPSDRFSAERTGGSVSTLTIQRTQQEDSAVYLCASSLALSQYFGPGTRLTVL.

Ten or more counts support this clonotype. The chain uses TRBV2 and TRBJ1-5; D gene uncertain. Trimming stripped 2 bases from V and 4 bases from J, with 12 bases between. The CDR3 is made up of 15 amino acids. Germline V gene data show CDR1 as SNHLY and CDR2 as FYNNEI. The CDR3 spells CASSESTWGNQPQHF. CDR3 nucleotides: TGTGCCAGCAGTGAAAGTACTTGGGGAAATCAGCCCCAGCATTTT.

The chain uses TRBV6-2 or TRBV6-3 and TRBJ1-2; 9 bases are shared with TRBD1. Trimming at V came to 7 bases and at J to 6 bases, leaving 18 bases not matched to a gene. The CDR3 extends over 17 amino acids. The V gene's germline CDR1 is MNHEY and CDR2 SVGEGT. CDR3 DNA sequence: TGTGCCAGCACCACATGGGGGACAGGGAATCAACGAGATGGCTACACCTTC. Translated, it gives CASTTWGTGNQRDGYTF.

V and J are TRBV29-1 and TRBJ1-2; D is undetermined. With 1 base removed from V and 4 bases from J, the gap between germline ends came to 13 bases. The CDR3 runs to 14 residues. Germline CDR1 and CDR2: SQVTM and ANQGSEA. CDR3 protein: CSVEVEGRPYGYTF. The CDR3 nucleotides are TGCAGCGTTGAAGTTGAGGGCAGGCCCTATGGCTACACCTTC.

A few counts support this clonotype. This rearrangement joins TRBV9 to TRBJ2-1; the match to TRBD2 covers 8 bases. Germline CDR1 and CDR2: SGDLS and YYNGEE. J was trimmed by 0 bases and V by 0 bases; bases with no gene match: 5. The CDR3 runs to 17 residues. The CDR3 nucleotides read TGTGCCAGCAGCGTAGGGATAGCGGGGATCTCCTACAATGAGCAGTTCTTC. This sequence encodes CASSVGIAGISYNEQFF.

V gene TRBV7-9 combines with J gene TRBJ2-3; 11 bases align to TRBD2. This CDR3 contains 15 residues. Germline CDR1 reads SEHNR; CDR2 reads FQNEAQ (reference sequence). V was clipped by 5 bases and J by 1 base; unmatched bases: 2. CDR3 nucleotides: TGTGCCAGCAGCAATAGCGGGGGGGGCACAGATACGCAGTATTTT. Its protein product is CASSNSGGGTDTQYF.

V is TRBV7-2 and J is TRBJ2-7; 12 bases fit TRBD1. The length of the CDR3 is 24 residues. Trimming cost V 4 bases and J 3 bases; bases outside gene matches: 31. Germline V lookup: CDR1 SGHTA, CDR2 FQGNSA. CDR3 coding DNA: TGTGCCAGCAGCTCCCCACCGGGACAGGGGGCGCCGGACGATCCGGGGAGACCGTACTACGAGCAGTACTTC. It is translated as CASSSPPGQGAPDDPGRPYYEQYF.

This clonotype came up a few times. J is TRBJ2-7 and V is TRBV29-1, with TRBD1 identical over 8 bases. Trimming at V came to 6 bases and at J to 4 bases, leaving 8 bases not matched to a gene. CDR1 is SQVTM, CDR2 ANQGSEA, per germline. The CDR3 totals 13 residues. The DNA of the CDR3 is TGCAGCGTGGGGACAGGTAATGGTTACGAGCAGTACTTC. Amino acids: CSVGTGNGYEQYF.

This clonotype showed up just a few times. The CDR3 loop reads CSVERGPDTQYF. In DNA form, the CDR3 reads TGCAGCGTTGAGCGAGGTCCAGATACGCAGTATTTT. V and J are TRBV29-1 and TRBJ2-3; D unclear. The CDR3 loop spans 12 amino acids. CDR1 is SQVTM, CDR2 ANQGSEA, per germline. V dropped 3 bases and J dropped 4 bases, with 8 bases sitting between them.

This clonotype was seen more than once but under ten times. This sequence joins TRBV12-3 or TRBV12-4 and TRBJ1-2; no definite D call. This CDR3 comprises 13 residues. Trimming removed 3 bases from V and 8 bases from J, with 13 bases in between. Here the CDR3 reads CASSFGGRMGYTF. CDR3 DNA sequence: TGTGCCAGCAGTTTTGGCGGGAGGATGGGCTACACCTTC.

This clonotype has only a few counts. CDR3 coding DNA: TGCAGTGCAAGACAAACAGGGAACACCGGGGAGCTGTTTTTT. It encodes CSARQTGNTGELFF. The gene calls are TRBV20-1 and TRBJ2-2, with a possible D match to TRBD1 (5 bases). Germline CDR1 and CDR2: DFQATT and SNEGSKA (reference sequence). The CDR3 is 14 amino acids. V lost 6 bases to trimming and J lost 1 base, with 12 bases between them.